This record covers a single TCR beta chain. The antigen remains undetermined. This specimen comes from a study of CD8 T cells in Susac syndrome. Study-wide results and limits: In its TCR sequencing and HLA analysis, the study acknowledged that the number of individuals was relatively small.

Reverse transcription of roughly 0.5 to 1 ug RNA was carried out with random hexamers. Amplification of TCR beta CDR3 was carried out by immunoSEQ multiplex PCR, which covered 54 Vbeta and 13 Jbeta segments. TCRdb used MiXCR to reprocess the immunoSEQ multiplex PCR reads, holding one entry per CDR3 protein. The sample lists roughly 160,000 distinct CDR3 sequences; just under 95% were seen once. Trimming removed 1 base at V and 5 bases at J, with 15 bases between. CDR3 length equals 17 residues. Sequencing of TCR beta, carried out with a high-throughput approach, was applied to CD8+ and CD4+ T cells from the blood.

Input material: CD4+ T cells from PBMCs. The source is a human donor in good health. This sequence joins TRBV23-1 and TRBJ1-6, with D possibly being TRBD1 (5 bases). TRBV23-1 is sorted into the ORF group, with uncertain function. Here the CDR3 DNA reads TGCGCCAGCAGTCAATGGAACAGGCGATTTGATAATTCACCCCTCCACTTT. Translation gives CASSQWNRRFDNSPLHF.